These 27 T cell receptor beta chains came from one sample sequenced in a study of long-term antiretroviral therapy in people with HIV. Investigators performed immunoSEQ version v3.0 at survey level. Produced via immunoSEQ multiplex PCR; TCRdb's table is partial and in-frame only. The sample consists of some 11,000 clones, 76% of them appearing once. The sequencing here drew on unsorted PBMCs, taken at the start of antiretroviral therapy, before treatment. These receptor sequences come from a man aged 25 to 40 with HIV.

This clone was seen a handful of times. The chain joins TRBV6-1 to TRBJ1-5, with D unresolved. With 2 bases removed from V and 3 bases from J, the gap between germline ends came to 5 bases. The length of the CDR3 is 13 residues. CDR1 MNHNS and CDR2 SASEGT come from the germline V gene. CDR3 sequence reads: CASSEIDNQPQHF. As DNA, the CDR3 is TGTGCCAGCAGTGAAATCGACAATCAGCCCCAGCATTTT.

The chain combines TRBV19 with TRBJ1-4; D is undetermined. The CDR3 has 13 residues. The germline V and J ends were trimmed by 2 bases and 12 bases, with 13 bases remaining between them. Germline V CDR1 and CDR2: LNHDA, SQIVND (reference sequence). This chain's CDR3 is CASSISARLQLFF. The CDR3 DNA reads TGTGCCAGTAGTATATCTGCGCGGTTGCAACTGTTTTTT.

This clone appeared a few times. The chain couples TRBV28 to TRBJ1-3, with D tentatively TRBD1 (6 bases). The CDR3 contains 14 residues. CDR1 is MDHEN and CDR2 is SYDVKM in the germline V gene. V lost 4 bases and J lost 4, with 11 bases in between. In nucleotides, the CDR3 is TGTGCCAGCAGTTGGGGGGCGGCAGGAAACACCATATATTTT. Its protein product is CASSWGAAGNTIYF.

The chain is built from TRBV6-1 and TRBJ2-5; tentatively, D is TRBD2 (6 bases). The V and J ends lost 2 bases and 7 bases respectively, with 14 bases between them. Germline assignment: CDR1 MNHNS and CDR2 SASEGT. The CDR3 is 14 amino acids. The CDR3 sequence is CASSEFVLAVTQYF. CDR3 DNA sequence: TGTGCCAGCAGTGAATTTGTATTAGCGGTGACCCAGTACTTC.

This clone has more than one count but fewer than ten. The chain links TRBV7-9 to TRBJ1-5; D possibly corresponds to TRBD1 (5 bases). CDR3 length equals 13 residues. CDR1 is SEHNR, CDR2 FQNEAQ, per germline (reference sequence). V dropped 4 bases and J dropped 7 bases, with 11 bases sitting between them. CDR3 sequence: CASSSAQGQPQHF. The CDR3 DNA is TGTGCCAGCAGCTCGGCGCAGGGCCAGCCCCAGCATTTT.

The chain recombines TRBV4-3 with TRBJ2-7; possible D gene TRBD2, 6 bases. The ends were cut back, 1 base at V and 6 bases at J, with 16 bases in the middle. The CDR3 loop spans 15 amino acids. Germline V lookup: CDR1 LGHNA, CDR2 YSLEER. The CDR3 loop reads CASSQGSRGAVEQYF. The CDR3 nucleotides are TGCGCCAGCAGCCAAGGGTCCCGCGGGGCCGTCGAGCAGTACTTC.

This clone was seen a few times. CDR3 nucleotides: TGTGCCAGCAGTGACTACGAGCAGTACTTC. Amino acids: CASSDYEQYF. The chain couples TRBV28 to TRBJ2-7; D unclear. This CDR3 comprises 10 residues. Trimming stripped 5 bases from V and 3 bases from J, with 2 bases between. Germline lookup yields CDR1 MDHEN and CDR2 SYDVKM.

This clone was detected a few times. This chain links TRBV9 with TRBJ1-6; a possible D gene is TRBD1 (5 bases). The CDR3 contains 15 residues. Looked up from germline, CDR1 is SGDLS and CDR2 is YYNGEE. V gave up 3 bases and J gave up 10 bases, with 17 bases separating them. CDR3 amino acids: CASSETGLPISPLHF. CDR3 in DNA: TGTGCCAGCAGCGAAACAGGACTTCCAATATCACCCCTCCACTTT.

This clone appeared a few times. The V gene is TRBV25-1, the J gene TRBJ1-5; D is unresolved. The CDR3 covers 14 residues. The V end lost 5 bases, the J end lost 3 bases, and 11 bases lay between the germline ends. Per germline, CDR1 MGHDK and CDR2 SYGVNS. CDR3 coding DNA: TGTGCCAGCAGTACTGACAAGTTCAATCAGCCCCAGCATTTT. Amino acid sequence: CASSTDKFNQPQHF.

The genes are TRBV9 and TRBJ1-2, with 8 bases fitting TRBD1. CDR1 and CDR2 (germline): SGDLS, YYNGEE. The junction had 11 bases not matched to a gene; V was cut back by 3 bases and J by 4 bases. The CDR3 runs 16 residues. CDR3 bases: TGTGCCAGCAGCGCCAGAGACAGGGGACTATCCTATGGCTACACCTTC. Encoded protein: CASSARDRGLSYGYTF.

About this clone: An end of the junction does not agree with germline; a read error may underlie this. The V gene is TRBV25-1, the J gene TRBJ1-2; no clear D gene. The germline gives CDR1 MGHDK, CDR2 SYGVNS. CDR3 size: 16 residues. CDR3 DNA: TGTGCCAGCAGTGACCCCTACGGAGGATCTAAATATGGCTACACCTTC. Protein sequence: CASSDPYGGSKYGYTF.

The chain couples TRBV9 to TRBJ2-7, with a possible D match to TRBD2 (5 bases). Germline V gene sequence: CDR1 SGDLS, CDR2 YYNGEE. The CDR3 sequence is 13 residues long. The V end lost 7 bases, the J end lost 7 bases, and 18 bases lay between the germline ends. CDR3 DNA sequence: TGTGCCAGCGGACTCAACGAATTCGGGGAGCAGTACTTC. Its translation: CASGLNEFGEQYF.

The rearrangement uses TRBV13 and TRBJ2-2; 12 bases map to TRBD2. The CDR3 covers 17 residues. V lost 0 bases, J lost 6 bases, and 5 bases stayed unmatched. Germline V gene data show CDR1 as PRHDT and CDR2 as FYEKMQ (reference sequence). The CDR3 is CASSLGTSGSVSGELFF. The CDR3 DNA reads TGTGCCAGCAGCTTAGGGACTAGCGGGAGTGTCTCCGGGGAGCTGTTTTTT.

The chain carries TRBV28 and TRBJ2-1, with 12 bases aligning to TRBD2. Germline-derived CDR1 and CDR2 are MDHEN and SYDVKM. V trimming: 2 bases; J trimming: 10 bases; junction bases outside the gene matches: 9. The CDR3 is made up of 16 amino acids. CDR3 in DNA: TGTGCCAGCAGTTTACTAGCGGGAGGGCCCCCTGGGGAGCAGTTCTTC. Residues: CASSLLAGGPPGEQFF.

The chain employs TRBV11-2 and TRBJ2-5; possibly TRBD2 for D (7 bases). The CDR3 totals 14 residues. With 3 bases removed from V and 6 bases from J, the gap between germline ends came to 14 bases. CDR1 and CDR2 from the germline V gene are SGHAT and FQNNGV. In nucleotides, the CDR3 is TGTGCCAGCAGCTTTTCGGGGGGCTCGAAGACCCAGTACTTC. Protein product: CASSFSGGSKTQYF.

The CDR3 here is CASSLREGSGNTIYF. CDR3 DNA: TGCGCCAGCAGCCTTCGGGAAGGTTCTGGAAACACCATATATTTT. V usage is TRBV4-1 and J usage is TRBJ1-3; D gene uncertain. The V gene's germline CDR1 is MGHRA and CDR2 YSYEKL. V lost 4 bases, J lost 1 base, and 11 bases lay in between. The CDR3 consists of 15 residues.

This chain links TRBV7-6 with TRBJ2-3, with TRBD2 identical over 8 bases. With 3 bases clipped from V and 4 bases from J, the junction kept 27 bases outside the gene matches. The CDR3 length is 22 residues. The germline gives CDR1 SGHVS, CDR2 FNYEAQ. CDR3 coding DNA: TGTGCCAGCAGCTTCCCCGCCGCGCAGGAGTCGACTAGCGCCCGCTCCCCAGATACGCAGTATTTT. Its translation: CASSFPAAQESTSARSPDTQYF.

CDR3 nucleotide sequence: TGTGCCATCAGCACAGGGATGAACACTGAAGCTTTCTTT. Its translation is CAISTGMNTEAFF. This chain joins TRBV10-3 and TRBJ1-1; TRBD1 is a possible D gene (6 bases). Trimming left V 6 bases short and J 0 bases short, with 8 bases between. The CDR3 extends over 13 amino acids. From germline, CDR1 is ENHRY and CDR2 SYGVKD.

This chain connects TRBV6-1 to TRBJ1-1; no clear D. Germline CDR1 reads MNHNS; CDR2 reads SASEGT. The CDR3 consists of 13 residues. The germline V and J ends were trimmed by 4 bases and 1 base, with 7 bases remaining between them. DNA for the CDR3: TGTGCCAGCAGTGGAAACCGGAACACTGAAGCTTTCTTT. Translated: CASSGNRNTEAFF.

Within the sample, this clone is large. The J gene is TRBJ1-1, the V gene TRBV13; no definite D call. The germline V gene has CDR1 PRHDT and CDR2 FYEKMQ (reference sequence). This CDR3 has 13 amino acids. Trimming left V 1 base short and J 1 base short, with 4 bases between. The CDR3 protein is CASSLAWNTEAFF. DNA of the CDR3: TGTGCCAGCAGCTTAGCGTGGAACACTGAAGCTTTCTTT.

The CDR3 DNA sequence: TGCGCCAGCAGCCAGGGGACCCCCTACGAGCAGTACTTC. Its protein is CASSQGTPYEQYF. The chain joins TRBV5-1 to TRBJ2-7; a possible D gene is TRBD1 (6 bases). Germline V CDR1 and CDR2: SGHRS, YFSETQ. This CDR3 region has 13 residues. Trimming took off 4 bases at V and 2 bases at J, with 10 bases between the two ends.

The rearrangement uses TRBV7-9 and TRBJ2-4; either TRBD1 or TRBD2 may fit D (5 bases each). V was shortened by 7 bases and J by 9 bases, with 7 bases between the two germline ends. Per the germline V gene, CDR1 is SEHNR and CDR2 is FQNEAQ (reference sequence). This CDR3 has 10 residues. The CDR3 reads CASMGVIQYF. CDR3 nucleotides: TGTGCCAGCATGGGGGTCATTCAGTACTTC.

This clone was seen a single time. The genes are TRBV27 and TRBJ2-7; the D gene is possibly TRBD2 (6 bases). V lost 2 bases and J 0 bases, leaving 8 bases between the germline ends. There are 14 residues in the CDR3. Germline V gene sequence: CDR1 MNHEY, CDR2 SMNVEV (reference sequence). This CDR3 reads CASSLGGTSYEQYF. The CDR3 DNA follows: TGTGCCAGCAGTTTAGGGGGGACCTCCTACGAGCAGTACTTC.

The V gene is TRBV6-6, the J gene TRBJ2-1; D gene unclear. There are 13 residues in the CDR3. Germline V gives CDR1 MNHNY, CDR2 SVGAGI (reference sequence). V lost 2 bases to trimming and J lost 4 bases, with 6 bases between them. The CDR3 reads CASSYGRYNEQFF. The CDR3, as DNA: TGTGCCAGCAGTTACGGCAGATACAATGAGCAGTTCTTC.

The CDR3 here is CASSIVRADYGYTF. CDR3 bases: TGTGCCAGTAGTATCGTCCGGGCGGACTATGGCTACACCTTC. V and J are TRBV19 and TRBJ1-2, with D unclear. CDR1 and CDR2 (germline): LNHDA, SQIVND (reference sequence). V lost 3 bases, J lost 3 bases, and 11 bases lay in between. The CDR3 has 14 residues.

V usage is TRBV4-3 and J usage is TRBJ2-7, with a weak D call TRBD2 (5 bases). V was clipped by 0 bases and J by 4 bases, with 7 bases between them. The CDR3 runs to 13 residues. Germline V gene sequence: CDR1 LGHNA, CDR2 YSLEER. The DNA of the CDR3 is TGCGCCAGCAGCCAAGATCGGGGTTACGAGCAGTACTTC. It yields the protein CASSQDRGYEQYF.

The CDR3 here is CASSQDSRTNTEAFF. The CDR3 DNA sequence: TGTGCCAGCAGCCAAGATTCACGTACGAACACTGAAGCTTTCTTT. V gene TRBV4-2 combines with J gene TRBJ1-1, with D unclear. V lost 0 bases and J lost 1, with 9 bases in between. The CDR3 length is 15 residues. The V gene's germline CDR1 is LGHNA and CDR2 YNFKEQ.